This TCR beta chain was captured in a study of response to subunit inactivated influenza vaccine. This clonotype was picked up many times. Its antigen is unidentified. TCRdb re-called the RT-PCR reads through MiXCR, storing one row per CDR3 protein. The table shows roughly 700,000 distinct CDR3 sequences, with approximately 15% occurring only once. Whole-study findings and limits: With each seasonal influenza vaccination, the authors suggested, few new T cells are recruited.

The sequencing used PBMCs from blood, collected roughly 15 days before vaccination. This TCR was sampled from a man aged 50 to 59 who received an inactivated influenza vaccine.

The CDR3 DNA reads as TGTGCCAGCAGCTTAGGGACAACCTCCTACGAGCAGTACTTC. Its protein is CASSLGTTSYEQYF. This chain links TRBV7-8 with TRBJ2-7; a weak D match, TRBD1 (5 bases). Per the germline V gene, CDR1 is SGHVS and CDR2 is FQNEAQ. This CDR3 comprises 14 residues. The germline V and J ends were trimmed by 1 base and 0 bases, with 7 bases remaining between them.